The 15 T cell receptor beta chains reported below all come from one sample, sequenced in a study of somatic mutations in cytotoxic T cells in rheumatoid arthritis. TCRdb's copy holds only in-frame clones and misses some; the assay was immunoSEQ multiplex PCR. This sample has some 30,000 clones, with roughly 86% found just once. The sample taken for sequencing was CD8+ T cells sorted from blood. These receptors all stem from an adult with rheumatoid arthritis.

The chain joins TRBV6-6 to TRBJ1-2; maybe TRBD1 (6 bases). The V end was cut by 2 bases, the J end by 8 bases, with 21 bases between. This CDR3 spans 16 amino acids. Germline lookup yields CDR1 MNHNY and CDR2 SVGAGI (reference sequence). The CDR3 is CASSYGSGVSKEGYTF. Written as DNA, the CDR3 is TGTGCCAGCAGTTACGGCTCAGGGGTTTCCAAGGAAGGCTACACCTTC.

V usage is TRBV10-2 and J usage is TRBJ2-5; D not resolved. From germline, CDR1 is WSHSY and CDR2 SAAADI. V lost 3 bases and J lost 6, with 5 bases in between. The CDR3 covers 11 residues. CDR3 nucleotides: TGCGCCAGCAGTGAAGGGCAGACCCAGTACTTC. This encodes CASSEGQTQYF.

The chain uses TRBV27 and TRBJ1-6; 9 bases line up with TRBD1. Germline lookup yields CDR1 MNHEY and CDR2 SMNVEV (reference sequence). The junction had 7 bases not matched to a gene; V was cut back by 6 bases and J by 7 bases. CDR3 length equals 15 residues. In DNA form, the CDR3 reads TGTGCCAGCAGCCCGGACAGGGGATACAATTCACCCCTCCACTTT. This sequence encodes CASSPDRGYNSPLHF.

Notes on this clone: The CDR3 ends on some other residue instead of the conserved phenylalanine or tryptophan, so this is likely a read error. CDR3 in DNA: TGTGCCAGCTCATCCGGGACAGGTATAAGGGATGGCTACACCCTC. Its translation is CASSSGTGIRDGYTL. The genes are TRBV18 and TRBJ1-2; 8 bases match TRBD1. The CDR3 totals 15 residues. V was pared by 5 bases and J by 6 bases, with 11 bases of the junction left unmatched. Germline loops: CDR1 KGHSH, CDR2 LQKENI.

CDR3 sequence reads: CASTLGGYEQYF. The DNA for the CDR3 is TGTGCCAGCACCTTGGGGGGCTACGAGCAGTACTTC. The V gene is TRBV11-2, the J gene TRBJ2-5; TRBD2 might be the D (6 bases). The J call may be incorrect, as the DNA end agrees better with TRBJ2-7. The CDR3 is 12 amino acids. Germline loops: CDR1 SGHAT, CDR2 FQNNGV.

Only one count was recorded for this clone. The gene calls are TRBV2 and TRBJ1-5; perhaps TRBD1 as D (6 bases). CDR1 and CDR2 (germline): SNHLY, FYNNEI. The V end lost 8 bases, the J end lost 5 bases, and 13 bases lay between the germline ends. The CDR3 totals 13 residues. DNA for the CDR3: TGTGCCAGCCGGGCAGGGGACTATCAGCCCCAGCATTTT. It specifies CASRAGDYQPQHF. Full variable domain (remainder filled in from reference TRBV2 and TRBJ1-5): EPEVTQTPSHQVTQMGQEVILRCVPISNHLYFYWYRQILGQKVEFLVSFYNNEISEKSEIFDDQFSVERPDGSNFTLKIRSTKLEDSAMYFCASRAGDYQPQHFGDGTRLSIL.

The J gene is TRBJ2-1, the V gene TRBV9, with no clear D. The ends were cut back, 0 bases at V and 0 bases at J, with 10 bases in the middle. The CDR3 contains 16 residues. CDR1 is SGDLS, CDR2 YYNGEE, per germline. CDR3 region: CASSVGRPDSYNEQFF. The CDR3 coding sequence is TGTGCCAGCAGCGTAGGACGGCCTGACTCCTACAATGAGCAGTTCTTC.

The chain combines TRBV9 with TRBJ2-7; 7 bases agree with TRBD2. V trimming: 4 bases; J trimming: 2 bases; junction bases outside the gene matches: 9. CDR1 and CDR2 from the germline V gene are SGDLS and YYNGEE. The CDR3 consists of 15 residues. The CDR3 here is CASSPHPGGTYEQYF. The DNA of the CDR3 is TGTGCCAGCAGCCCACATCCGGGGGGAACCTACGAGCAGTACTTC.

V usage is TRBV19 and J usage is TRBJ2-7, with 11 bases that match TRBD2. Germline V gives CDR1 LNHDA, CDR2 SQIVND (reference sequence). CDR3 length: 14 amino acids. V gave up 6 bases and J gave up 0 bases; unmatched junction bases: 1. CDR3 DNA sequence: TGTGCCAGTAGAACTAGCGGGAGCTCCTACGAGCAGTACTTC. It specifies CASRTSGSSYEQYF.

The sample holds a few counts of this clone. V gene TRBV6-1 combines with J gene TRBJ1-5; unclear D gene. CDR1 and CDR2 (germline): MNHNS, SASEGT. This CDR3 region has 16 residues. V lost 4 bases and J 5 bases, leaving 18 bases between the germline ends. In DNA, the CDR3 is TGTGCCAGCAGTGGATGGGGTTTTGGGCGAGATCAGCCCCAGCATTTT. Translating it yields CASSGWGFGRDQPQHF.

This clone was counted once. The rearrangement links TRBV11-3 to TRBJ2-2; 10 positions agree with TRBD2. From germline, CDR1 is SGHNT and CDR2 YENEEA. Unmatched junction bases numbered 4, after V lost 5 bases and J lost 7 bases. This CDR3 contains 14 residues. This CDR3 is CASSLSGRDGELFF. As DNA, the CDR3 is TGTGCCAGCAGCCTCAGCGGGAGGGACGGGGAGCTGTTTTTT.

The V call is TRBV7-6, the J call TRBJ2-5; no firm D call. The germline V gene has CDR1 SGHVS and CDR2 FNYEAQ. Deletions cut 1 base from V and 5 bases from J, with 8 bases between. The CDR3 runs 13 residues. In DNA form, the CDR3 reads TGTGCCAGCAGCTTAGGGCTGAGGGAGACCCAGTACTTC. It yields the protein CASSLGLRETQYF.

The chain has TRBV2 and TRBJ2-7; D tentatively reads TRBD1 or TRBD2 (5 bases each). V lost 10 bases and J 7 bases, leaving 20 bases between the germline ends. Per germline, CDR1 SNHLY and CDR2 FYNNEI. CDR3 length: 13 amino acids. CDR3 protein: CANQVGDLGEQYF. The DNA of the CDR3 is TGTGCCAACCAGGTGGGGGATTTGGGAGAGCAGTACTTC.

The gene calls are TRBV28 and TRBJ1-4; 8 nucleotides line up with TRBD1. The germline gives CDR1 MDHEN, CDR2 SYDVKM. The CDR3 extends over 17 amino acids. Losses at the gene ends were 5 bases for V and 0 bases for J; bases not matched to a gene: 8. The CDR3, as DNA: TGTGCCAGCAGTCCTCCGGACAGGGATTCAACTAATGAAAAACTGTTTTTT. Translated, it gives CASSPPDRDSTNEKLFF.

The genes are TRBV19 and TRBJ2-7; D uncertain. V was trimmed by 4 bases and J by 4 bases, leaving 5 bases between them. Germline CDR1 is LNHDA and CDR2 is SQIVND (reference sequence). This CDR3 contains 11 residues. CDR3 nucleotide sequence: TGTGCCAGTAGTAACGGATACGAGCAGTACTTC. Translated, it gives CASSNGYEQYF.